This TCR beta chain appears in the sequencing data of a study of T-cell reconstitution after alpha-beta-depleted transplantation in children. Preparation of the TCRbeta library involved a method that used unique molecular identifiers. Each CDR3 protein is one row after TCRdb ran MiXCR on the PCR reads. The sample comprises about 540,000 distinct CDR3 sequences, around 16% of which are singletons, and approximately 3% rests with the top ten. This clonotype was counted between two and nine times. The CDR3 is 14 amino acids. The germline CDR1 and CDR2 sequences are MGHRA and YSYEKL. The V segment lost 0 bases and the J segment 14 bases; nucleotides outside the gene matches: 9.

The V and J genes are TRBV4-1 and TRBJ2-1; 8 bases fit TRBD2. The source is a human donor who donated a stem cell graft to a child with acute lymphoblastic leukemia. The sample consisted of PBMCs from the stem cell graft donor, taken from the stem cell graft. This CDR3 reads CASSQDQGGRLEFF. The CDR3, as DNA: TGCGCCAGCAGCCAAGATCAAGGCGGGAGGTTGGAGTTCTTC.